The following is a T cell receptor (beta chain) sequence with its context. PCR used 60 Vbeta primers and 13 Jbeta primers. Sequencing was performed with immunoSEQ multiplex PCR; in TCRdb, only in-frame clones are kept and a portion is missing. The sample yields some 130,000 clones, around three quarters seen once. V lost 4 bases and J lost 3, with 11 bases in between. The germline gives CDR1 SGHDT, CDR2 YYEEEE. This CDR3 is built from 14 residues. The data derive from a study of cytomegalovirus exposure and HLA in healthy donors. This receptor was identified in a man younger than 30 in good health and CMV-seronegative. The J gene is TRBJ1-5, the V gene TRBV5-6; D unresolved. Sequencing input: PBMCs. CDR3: CASSPPRNNQPQHF. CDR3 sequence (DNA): TGTGCCAGCAGCCCCCCGAGGAACAATCAGCCCCAGCATTTT.